This T cell receptor (beta chain) is from a study of control samples from healthy donors and cancer patients. The protocol was immunoSEQ multiplex PCR, while the TCRdb copy is restricted to in-frame clones and leaves out a portion. The sample consists of more than 150,000 clones, about 93% of them appearing once. CDR3 length: 14 amino acids. Germline trimming cut 3 bases from V and 5 bases from J; bases unmatched to any gene: 3. The germline CDR1 and CDR2 sequences are MGHDK and SYGVNS. The sequencing input was blood. The sequence came from a man aged 18-30 years in good health. This chain links TRBV25-1 with TRBJ1-1, with 10 bases identical to TRBD1. The chain's CDR3 is CASSDPGQGTEAFF. CDR3 DNA: TGTGCCAGCAGTGATCCGGGACAGGGGACTGAAGCTTTCTTT. The full variable domain, its missing parts supplied by reference TRBV25-1 and TRBJ1-1, is EADIYQTPRYLVIGTGKKITLECSQTMGHDKMYWYQQDPGMELHLIHYSYGVNSTEKGDLSSESTVSRIRTEHFPLTLESARPSHTSQYLCASSDPGQGTEAFFGQGTRLTVV.